These 7 T cell receptor beta chains were sequenced from one sample in a study of cytomegalovirus exposure and HLA in healthy donors. The study ran its PCR with 60 Vbeta and 13 Jbeta primers. The assay was immunoSEQ multiplex PCR, and TCRdb's table has in-frame clones only and misses some. The data contain 100,000 to 150,000 clones, over 70% of them singletons. The sample was PBMCs. The receptors were sampled from a woman between 55 and 75 years old in good health and CMV-seropositive.

This clone was observed a handful of times. The CDR3, as DNA: TGTGCCAGCAGCGTAGGGAGTAGCCAAGAGACCCAGTACTTC. It codes for CASSVGSSQETQYF. V gene TRBV9 combines with J gene TRBJ2-5; D not resolved. The germline CDR1 and CDR2 sequences are SGDLS and YYNGEE. The CDR3 length is 14 residues. V lost 0 bases and J lost 1, with 7 bases in between.

The gene calls are TRBV6-1 and TRBJ2-3, with a tentative D call TRBD2 (6 bases). The V end lost 4 bases, the J end lost 1 base, and 12 bases lay between the germline ends. CDR1 is MNHNS and CDR2 is SASEGT in the germline V gene. The CDR3 is 15 amino acids. In DNA, the CDR3 is TGTGCCAGCAGTGCCCCGGGACTTCGCACAGATACGCAGTATTTT. Its translation is CASSAPGLRTDTQYF.

This clone was detected a few times. This sequence joins TRBV4-1 and TRBJ1-3; D perhaps matches TRBD1 (6 bases). Trimming removed 7 bases from V and 0 bases from J, with 13 bases in between. The CDR3 length is 15 residues. Per the germline V gene, CDR1 is MGHRA and CDR2 is YSYEKL. CDR3 residues: CASTRDIDSGNTIYF. CDR3 coding DNA: TGCGCCAGCACCCGGGACATCGACTCTGGAAACACCATATATTTT.

This chain uses TRBV6-5 with TRBJ1-5, with 7 bases aligning to TRBD1. CDR1 is MNHEY, CDR2 SVGAGI, per germline. V shed 7 bases, J shed 1 base, and the junction held 7 bases outside the gene matches. CDR3 length: 15 residues. In DNA, the CDR3 is TGTGCCAGCACTCAAGACAGGGTGAGCAATCAGCCCCAGCATTTT. It is translated as CASTQDRVSNQPQHF.

The chain uses TRBV19 and TRBJ1-5, with no clear D. The CDR3 has 15 amino acids. V was trimmed by 2 bases and J by 0 bases, leaving 8 bases between them. Germline V gives CDR1 LNHDA, CDR2 SQIVND (reference sequence). CDR3 region: CASSITPYSNQPQHF. The DNA for the CDR3 is TGTGCCAGTAGTATAACACCATATAGCAATCAGCCCCAGCATTTT.

The V gene is TRBV5-6, the J gene TRBJ1-1; D is undetermined. CDR1 is SGHDT and CDR2 is YYEEEE in the germline V gene. The ends were cut back, 4 bases at V and 11 bases at J, with 15 bases in the middle. The CDR3 is made up of 12 amino acids. The CDR3 coding sequence is TGTGCCAGCAGCCCTAGTGGGTATTCGGCTTTCTTT. Amino acids: CASSPSGYSAFF. The variable domain in full, completed from reference TRBV5-6 and TRBJ1-1, reads DAGVTQSPTHLIKTRGQQVTLRCSPKSGHDTVSWYQQALGQGPQFIFQYYEEEERQRGNFPDRFSGHQFPNYSSELNVNALLLGDSALYLCASSPSGYSAFFGQGTRLTVV.

This chain joins TRBV5-4 and TRBJ2-7, with D uncertain. Deletions cut 4 bases from V and 0 bases from J, with 5 bases between. The CDR3 length is 12 residues. CDR1 is SGHNT, CDR2 YYREEE, per germline (reference sequence). The CDR3 DNA follows: TGTGCCAGCAGCCCCAGCTCCTACGAGCAGTACTTC. This encodes CASSPSSYEQYF.